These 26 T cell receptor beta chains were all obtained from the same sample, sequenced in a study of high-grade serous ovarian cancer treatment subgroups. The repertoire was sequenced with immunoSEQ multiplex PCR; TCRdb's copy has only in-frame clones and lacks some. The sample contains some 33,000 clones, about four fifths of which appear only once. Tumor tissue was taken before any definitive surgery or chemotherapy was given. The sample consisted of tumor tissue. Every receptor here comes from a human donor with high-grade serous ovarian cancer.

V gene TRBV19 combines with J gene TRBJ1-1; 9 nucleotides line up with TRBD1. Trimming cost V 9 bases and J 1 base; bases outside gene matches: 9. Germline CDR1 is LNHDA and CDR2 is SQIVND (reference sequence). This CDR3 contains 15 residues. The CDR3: CASTGGRAENTEAFF. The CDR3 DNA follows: TGTGCCAGCACAGGGGGCAGGGCAGAGAACACTGAAGCTTTCTTT.

The CDR3: CASSEIVNYGYTF. The CDR3 DNA is TGTGCCAGCAGTGAGATAGTTAACTATGGCTACACCTTC. This chain connects TRBV2 to TRBJ1-2; D gene uncertain. Trimming took off 3 bases at V and 1 base at J, with 6 bases between the two ends. Germline CDR1 reads SNHLY; CDR2 reads FYNNEI. The CDR3 spans 13 residues.

This chain's CDR3 is CASSLATGGQTQYF. CDR3 nucleotides: TGTGCCAGCAGCTTAGCGACAGGGGGTCAGACCCAGTACTTC. This sequence joins TRBV7-2 and TRBJ2-5; 9 bases align to TRBD1. The CDR3 is 14 residues long. The junction had 2 bases not matched to a gene; V was cut back by 0 bases and J by 6 bases. The germline gives CDR1 SGHTA, CDR2 FQGNSA. Based on the CDR3 plus reference TRBV7-2 and TRBJ2-5, the full variable domain is GAGVSQSPSNKVTEKGKDVELRCDPISGHTALYWYRQSLGQGLEFLIYFQGNSAPDKSGLPSDRFSAERTGGSVSTLTIQRTQQEDSAVYLCASSLATGGQTQYFGPGTRLLVL.

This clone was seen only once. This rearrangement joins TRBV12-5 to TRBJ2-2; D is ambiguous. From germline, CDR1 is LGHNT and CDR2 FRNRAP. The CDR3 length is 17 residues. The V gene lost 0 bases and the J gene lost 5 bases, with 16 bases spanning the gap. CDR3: CASGLVPDGVATGELFF. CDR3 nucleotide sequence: TGTGCTAGTGGTTTGGTACCGGATGGAGTTGCTACCGGGGAGCTGTTTTTT.

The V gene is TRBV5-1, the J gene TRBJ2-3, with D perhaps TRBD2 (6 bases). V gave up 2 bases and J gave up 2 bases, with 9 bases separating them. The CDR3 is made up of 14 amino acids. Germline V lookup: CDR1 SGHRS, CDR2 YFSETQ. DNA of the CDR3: TGCGCCAGCAGCTTAGGGAGGACCACAGATACGCAGTATTTT. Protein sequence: CASSLGRTTDTQYF.

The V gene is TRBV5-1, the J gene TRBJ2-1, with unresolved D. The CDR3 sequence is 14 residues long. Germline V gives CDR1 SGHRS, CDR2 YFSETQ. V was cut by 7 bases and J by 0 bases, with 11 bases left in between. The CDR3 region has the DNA TGCGCCAGCGGCGACCTAAGCTCCTACAATGAGCAGTTCTTC. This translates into CASGDLSSYNEQFF.

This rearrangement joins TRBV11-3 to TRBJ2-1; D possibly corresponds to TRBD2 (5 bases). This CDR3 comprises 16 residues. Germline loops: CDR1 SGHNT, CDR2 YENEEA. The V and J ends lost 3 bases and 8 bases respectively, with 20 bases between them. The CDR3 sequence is CASSFWRLIQFDEQFF. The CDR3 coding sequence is TGTGCCAGCAGCTTTTGGAGGCTCATACAGTTTGATGAGCAGTTCTTC.

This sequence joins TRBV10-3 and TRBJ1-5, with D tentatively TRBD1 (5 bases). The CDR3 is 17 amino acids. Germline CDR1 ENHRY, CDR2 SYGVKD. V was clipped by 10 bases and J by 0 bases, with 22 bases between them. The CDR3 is CATGGGETDSSNQPQHF. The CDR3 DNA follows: TGTGCCACGGGAGGAGGGGAAACCGATTCTAGCAATCAGCCCCAGCATTTT.

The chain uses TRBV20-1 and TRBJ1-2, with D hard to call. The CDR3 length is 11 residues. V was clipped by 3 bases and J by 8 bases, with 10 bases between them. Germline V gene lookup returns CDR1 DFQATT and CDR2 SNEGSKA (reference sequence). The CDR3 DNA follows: TGCAGTGCTAGCCTCCCGGCCGGCTACACCTTC. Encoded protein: CSASLPAGYTF.

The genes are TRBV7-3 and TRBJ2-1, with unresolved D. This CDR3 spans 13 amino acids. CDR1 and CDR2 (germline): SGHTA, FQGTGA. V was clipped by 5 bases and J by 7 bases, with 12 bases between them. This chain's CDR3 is CASSQTGRNEQFF. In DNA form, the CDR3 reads TGTGCCAGCAGCCAAACCGGTCGGAATGAGCAGTTCTTC. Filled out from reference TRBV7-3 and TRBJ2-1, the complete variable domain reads GAGVSQTPSNKVTEKGKYVELRCDPISGHTALYWYRQSLGQGPEFLIYFQGTGAADDSGLPNDRFFAVRPEGSVSTLKIQRTERGDSAVYLCASSQTGRNEQFFGPGTRLTVL.

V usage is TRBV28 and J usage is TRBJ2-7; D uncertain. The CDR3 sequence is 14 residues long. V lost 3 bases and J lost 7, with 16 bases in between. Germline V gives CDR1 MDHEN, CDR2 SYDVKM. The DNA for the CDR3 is TGTGCCAGCAGTTTCCTCACGGGTTCCGGAGAGCAGTACTTC. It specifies CASSFLTGSGEQYF.

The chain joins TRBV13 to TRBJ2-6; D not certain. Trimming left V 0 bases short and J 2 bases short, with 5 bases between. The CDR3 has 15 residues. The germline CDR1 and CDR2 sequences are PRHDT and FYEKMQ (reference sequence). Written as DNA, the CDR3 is TGTGCCAGCAGCTTAGGGGGGACTGGGGCCAACGTCCTGACTTTC. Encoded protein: CASSLGGTGANVLTF.

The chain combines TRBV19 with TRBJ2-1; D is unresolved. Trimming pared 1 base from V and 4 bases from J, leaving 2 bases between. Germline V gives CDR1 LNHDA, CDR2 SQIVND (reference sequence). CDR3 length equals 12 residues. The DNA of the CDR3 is TGTGCCAGTAGTATAGGGTACAATGAGCAGTTCTTC. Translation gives CASSIGYNEQFF.

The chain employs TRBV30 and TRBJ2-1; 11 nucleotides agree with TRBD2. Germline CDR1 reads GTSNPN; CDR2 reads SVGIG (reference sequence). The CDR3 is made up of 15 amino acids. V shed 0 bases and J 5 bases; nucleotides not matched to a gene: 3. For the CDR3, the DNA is TGTGCCTGGAGTGTTCCTAGCGGGAGGCACAATGAGCAGTTCTTC. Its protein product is CAWSVPSGRHNEQFF.

The CDR3 DNA reads as TGTGCCAGTAGTATAGATTTGGGACACTTGCCCTACGAGCAGTACTTC. Encoded protein: CASSIDLGHLPYEQYF. This chain joins TRBV19 and TRBJ2-7, with D possibly being TRBD1 (6 bases). The ends were cut back, 0 bases at V and 2 bases at J, with 14 bases in the middle. CDR1 LNHDA and CDR2 SQIVND come from the germline V gene (reference sequence). This CDR3 has 16 residues. Together with reference TRBV19 and TRBJ2-7, the CDR3 gives the full variable domain: DGGITQSPKYLFRKEGQNVTLSCEQNLNHDAMYWYRQDPGQGLRLIYYSQIVNDFQKGDIAEGYSVSREKKESFPLTVTSAQKNPTAFYLCASSIDLGHLPYEQYFGPGTRLTVT.

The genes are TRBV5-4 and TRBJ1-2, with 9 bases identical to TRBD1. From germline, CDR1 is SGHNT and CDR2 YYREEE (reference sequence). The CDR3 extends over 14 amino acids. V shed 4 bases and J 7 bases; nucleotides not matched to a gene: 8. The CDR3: CASSDTQGARGYTF. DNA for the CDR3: TGTGCCAGCAGCGATACACAGGGGGCACGTGGCTACACCTTC. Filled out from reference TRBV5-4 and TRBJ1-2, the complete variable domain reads ETGVTQSPTHLIKTRGQQVTLRCSSQSGHNTVSWYQQALGQGPQFIFQYYREEENGRGNFPPRFSGLQFPNYSSELNVNALELDDSALYLCASSDTQGARGYTFGSGTRLTVV.

The CDR3 bases are TGTGCCAGCAGTTTAAGGGGTAGTGGGGACCTTAGCACAGATACGCAGTATTTT. It yields the protein CASSLRGSGDLSTDTQYF. The V and J genes are TRBV27 and TRBJ2-3; D may correspond to TRBD1 or TRBD2 (5 bases each). The germline CDR1 and CDR2 sequences are MNHEY and SMNVEV (reference sequence). V lost 2 bases and J 0 bases, leaving 18 bases between the germline ends. This CDR3 region has 18 residues.

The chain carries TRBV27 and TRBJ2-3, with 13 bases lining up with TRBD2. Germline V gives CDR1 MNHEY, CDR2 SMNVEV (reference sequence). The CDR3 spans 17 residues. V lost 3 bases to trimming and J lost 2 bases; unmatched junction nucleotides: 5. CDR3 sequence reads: CASSLGTSGRATDTQYF. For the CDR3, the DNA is TGTGCCAGCAGTTTGGGAACTAGCGGGAGGGCCACAGATACGCAGTATTTT.

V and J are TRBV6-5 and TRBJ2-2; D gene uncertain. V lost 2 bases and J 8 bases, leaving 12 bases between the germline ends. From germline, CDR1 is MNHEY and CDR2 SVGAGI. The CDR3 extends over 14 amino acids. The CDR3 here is CASSYGRPSGELFF. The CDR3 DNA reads TGTGCCAGCAGTTACGGAAGGCCATCTGGGGAGCTGTTTTTT.

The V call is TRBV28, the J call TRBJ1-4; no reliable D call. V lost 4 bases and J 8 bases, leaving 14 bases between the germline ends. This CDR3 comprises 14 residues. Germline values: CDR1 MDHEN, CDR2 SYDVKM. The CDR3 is CASSSTPSGEKLFF. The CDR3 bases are TGTGCCAGCAGTTCGACCCCCTCGGGAGAAAAACTGTTTTTT. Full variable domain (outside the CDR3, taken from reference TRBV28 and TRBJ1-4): DVKVTQSSRYLVKRTGEKVFLECVQDMDHENMFWYRQDPGLGLRLIYFSYDVKMKEKGDIPEGYSVSREKKERFSLILESASTNQTSMYLCASSSTPSGEKLFFGSGTQLSVL.

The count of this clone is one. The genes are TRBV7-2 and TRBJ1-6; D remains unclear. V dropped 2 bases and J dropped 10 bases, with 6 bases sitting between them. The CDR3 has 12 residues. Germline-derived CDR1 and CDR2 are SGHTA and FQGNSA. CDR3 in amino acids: CASSLMVSPLHF. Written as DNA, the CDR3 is TGTGCCAGCAGCTTAATGGTCTCACCCCTCCACTTT.

CDR3 sequence reads: CASSYSKETQYF. CDR3 bases: TGTGCCAGCAGTTACTCGAAGGAGACCCAGTACTTC. The J gene is TRBJ2-5, the V gene TRBV6-5; no firm D call. Trimming took 0 bases from V and 5 from J, leaving 4 bases between them. CDR3 length: 12 amino acids. In germline, CDR1 is MNHEY, CDR2 SVGAGI.

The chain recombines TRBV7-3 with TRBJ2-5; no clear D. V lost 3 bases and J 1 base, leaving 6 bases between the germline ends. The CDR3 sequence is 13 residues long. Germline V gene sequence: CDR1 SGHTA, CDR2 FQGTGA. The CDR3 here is CASSFGSQETQYF. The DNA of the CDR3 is TGTGCCAGCAGCTTCGGCAGCCAAGAGACCCAGTACTTC. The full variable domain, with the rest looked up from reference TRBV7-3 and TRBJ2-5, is GAGVSQTPSNKVTEKGKYVELRCDPISGHTALYWYRQSLGQGPEFLIYFQGTGAADDSGLPNDRFFAVRPEGSVSTLKIQRTERGDSAVYLCASSFGSQETQYFGPGTRLLVL.

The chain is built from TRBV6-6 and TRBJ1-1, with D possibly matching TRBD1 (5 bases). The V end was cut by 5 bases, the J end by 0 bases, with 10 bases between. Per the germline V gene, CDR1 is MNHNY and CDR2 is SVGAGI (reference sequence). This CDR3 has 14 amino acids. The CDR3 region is CASSGDSLNTEAFF. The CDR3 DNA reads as TGTGCCAGCAGTGGCGACAGCCTGAACACTGAAGCTTTCTTT.

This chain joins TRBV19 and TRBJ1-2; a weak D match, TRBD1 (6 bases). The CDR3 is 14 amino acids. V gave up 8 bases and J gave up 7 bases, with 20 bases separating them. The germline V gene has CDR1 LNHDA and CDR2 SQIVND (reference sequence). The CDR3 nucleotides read TGTGCCAGTGACAGGACTGGACAGCTGCGTGGCTACACCTTC. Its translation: CASDRTGQLRGYTF.

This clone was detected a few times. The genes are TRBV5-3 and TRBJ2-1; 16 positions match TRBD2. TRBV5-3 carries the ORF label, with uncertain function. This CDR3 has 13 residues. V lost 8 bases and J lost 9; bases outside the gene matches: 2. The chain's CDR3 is CARGLAGGGEQFF. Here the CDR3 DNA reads TGTGCCAGGGGACTAGCGGGAGGGGGTGAGCAGTTCTTC.